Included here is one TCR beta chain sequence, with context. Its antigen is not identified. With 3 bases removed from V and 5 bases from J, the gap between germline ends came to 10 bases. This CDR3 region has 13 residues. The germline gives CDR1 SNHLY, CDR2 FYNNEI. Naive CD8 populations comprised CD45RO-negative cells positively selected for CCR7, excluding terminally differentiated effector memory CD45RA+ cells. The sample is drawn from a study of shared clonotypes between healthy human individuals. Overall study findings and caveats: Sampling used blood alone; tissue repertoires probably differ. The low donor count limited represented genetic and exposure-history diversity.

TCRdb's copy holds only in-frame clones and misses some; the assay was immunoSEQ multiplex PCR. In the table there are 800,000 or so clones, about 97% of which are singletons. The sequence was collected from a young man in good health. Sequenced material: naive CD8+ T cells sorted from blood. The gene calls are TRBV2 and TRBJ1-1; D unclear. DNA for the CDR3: TGTGCCAGCAGTGACGGGTTAGGGACTGAAGCTTTCTTT. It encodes CASSDGLGTEAFF.